Listed below are T cell receptor beta chains from one sample, sequenced in a study of metastatic and nonmetastatic thyroid tumors. Using MiXCR, TCRdb re-called clones from the PCR reads. Here the sample spans approximately 9,700 clones, 32% being singletons. Sequenced: tumor tissue. The receptors shown here come from a female donor with papillary thyroid cancer or a benign thyroid nodule (not recorded which). Some clones in this sample may be carry-over from other donors' samples. CDR3s include the opening cysteine and the closing phenylalanine or tryptophan. A D gene is named only where the DNA matches it firmly. Clone size is stated in some rows and not others, as once, few, many or a class when expanded.

TRBJ1-2 | TRBV9 | many | TRBD1 | CASSGAAGTGYGYTF | TGTGCCAGCAGCGGTGCCGCCGGGACAGGCTATGGCTACACCTTC
TRBJ2-2 | TRBV28 | . | TRBD2 | CASSSSGMNTGELFF | TGTGCCAGCAGCTCTAGCGGGATGAACACCGGGGAGCTGTTTTTT
TRBJ1-2 | TRBV20-1 | medium-sized | . | CSARDGKGSDGYTF | TGCAGTGCTAGAGATGGAAAGGGTAGTGATGGCTACACCTTC
TRBJ2-6 | TRBV20-1 | . | . | CSARGGAGANVLTF | TGCAGTGCTAGAGGTGGGGCTGGGGCCAACGTCCTGACTTTC
TRBJ2-1 | TRBV28 | medium-sized | TRBD2 | CASRAGGVFYNEQFF | TGTGCCAGCCGAGCGGGGGGCGTCTTTTACAATGAGCAGTTCTTC
TRBJ2-1 | TRBV12-5 | few | . | CASWQALYEQFF | TGTGCTAGTTGGCAAGCCTTATATGAGCAGTTCTTC
TRBJ2-1 | TRBV3-1 | . | . | CASSHQGNNEQFF | TGTGCCAGCAGCCATCAGGGAAACAATGAGCAGTTCTTC
TRBJ2-7 | TRBV7-2 | . | . | CASSLKLGEAWEQYF | TGTGCCAGCAGCTTAAAATTGGGTGAGGCGTGGGAGCAGTACTTC
TRBJ2-7 | TRBV10-3 | . | . | CAIGERAPYEQYF | TGTGCCATCGGTGAGCGGGCACCCTACGAGCAGTACTTC
TRBJ2-1 | TRBV20-1 | . | . | CSATRGQAHNEQFF | TGCAGTGCCACCCGGGGCCAAGCCCACAATGAGCAGTTCTTC
TRBJ2-4 | TRBV11-3 | once | . | CASSLGHGKNIQYF | TGTGCCAGCAGCTTGGGGCACGGCAAAAACATTCAGTACTTC
TRBJ2-7 | TRBV20-1 | once | TRBD2 | CSHELAGTYEQYF | TGCAGTCACGAACTAGCGGGAACCTACGAGCAGTACTTC
TRBJ2-3 | TRBV6-1 | medium-sized | TRBD2 | CASSIGLAGATDTQYF | TGTGCCAGCAGCATCGGACTAGCGGGAGCCACAGATACGCAGTATTTT
TRBJ2-7 | TRBV6-2/TRBV6-3 | few | . | CASSYAESYEQYF | TGTGCCAGCAGTTACGCCGAATCCTACGAGCAGTACTTC
TRBJ2-2 | TRBV3-1 | . | . | CASRTDGDYPGELFF | TGTGCCAGCCGCACGGACGGAGATTATCCCGGGGAGCTGTTTTTT
TRBJ2-7 | TRBV28 | few | . | CASSLVDKSYEQYF | TGTGCCAGCAGTTTAGTGGACAAGTCCTACGAGCAGTACTTC
TRBJ2-7 | TRBV4-1 | few | TRBD1 | CASSERWHRGAYEQYF | TGCGCCAGCAGCGAGAGATGGCACAGGGGCGCCTACGAGCAGTACTTC
TRBJ2-4 | TRBV12-3/TRBV12-4 | many | . | CASSLGVAKNIQYF | TGTGCCAGCAGTTTAGGGGTAGCCAAAAACATTCAGTACTTC
TRBJ2-7 | TRBV6-1 | few | TRBD1 | CASSQGTGEYF | TGTGCCAGCAGTCAAGGGACAGGGGAGTACTTC
TRBJ2-7 | TRBV20-1 | . | . | CSAKTLGTSGEQYF | TGCAGTGCTAAAACCCTGGGGACATCGGGCGAGCAGTACTTC
TRBJ2-1 | TRBV4-1 | many | TRBD2 | CASSQDPTGVGGGRSTYNEQFF | TGCGCCAGCAGCCAAGACCCGACTGGGGTCGGCGGCGGGAGATCCACCTACAATGAGCAGTTCTTC
TRBJ2-5 | TRBV6-5 | medium-sized | . | CASSYSGDGTQYF | TGTGCCAGCAGTTACTCAGGGGACGGGACCCAGTACTTC
TRBJ2-7 | TRBV11-2 | large | TRBD2 | CASSLGLGTSDFYEQYF | TGTGCCAGCAGCTTGGGTCTCGGGACTAGCGACTTCTACGAGCAGTACTTC
TRBJ2-5 | TRBV6-1 | few | TRBD2 | CASSSPSGRGSQETQYF | TGTGCCAGCAGTTCCCCGTCGGGGCGGGGGTCTCAAGAGACCCAGTACTTC
TRBJ2-6 | TRBV6-6 | medium-sized | TRBD1 | CASSSFPNRGRPGANVLTF | TGTGCCAGCAGTAGTTTCCCAAACAGGGGGCGACCTGGGGCCAACGTCCTGACTTTC
TRBJ2-5 | TRBV14 | many | . | CASSSRHQETQYF | TGTGCCAGCAGCTCTAGGCACCAAGAGACCCAGTACTTC
TRBJ2-2 | TRBV27 | . | TRBD1 | CASRSIDRVTVELFF | TGTGCCAGCCGCTCGATAGACAGGGTCACCGTGGAGCTGTTTTTT
TRBJ2-2 | TRBV24-1 | . | . | CATSGSWGIATGELFF | TGTGCCACCAGTGGGTCATGGGGGATTGCCACCGGGGAGCTGTTTTTT
TRBJ2-2 | TRBV27 | . | TRBD2 | CASSQARGSSGELFF | TGTGCCAGCAGCCAAGCTCGCGGGAGTTCCGGGGAGCTGTTTTTT
TRBJ2-2 | TRBV7-2 | . | . | CASISDGYTGELFF | TGTGCCAGCATCTCGGACGGGTACACCGGTGAGCTGTTTTTT
TRBJ2-3 | TRBV10-3 | . | TRBD2 | CAISDTKAGVTDTQYF | TGTGCCATCAGTGACACTAAAGCGGGGGTCACAGATACGCAGTATTTT
TRBJ2-1 | TRBV12-3/TRBV12-4 | few | TRBD2 | CASSPGTTPFF | TGTGCCAGCAGTCCAGGGACTACACCGTTCTTC
TRBJ2-5 | TRBV4-2 | . | . | CASSHEGMGVTQYF | TGTGCCAGCAGCCACGAAGGGATGGGAGTGACCCAGTACTTC
TRBJ1-5 | TRBV6-1 | few | . | CASSVDRGQPQHF | TGTGCCAGCAGTGTTGACCGCGGTCAGCCCCAGCATTTT
TRBJ2-1 | TRBV6-1 | large | TRBD2 | CASTGTSGNREQFF | TGTGCCAGCACCGGGACTAGCGGGAATAGGGAGCAGTTCTTC
TRBJ2-5 | TRBV20-1 | . | . | CSAIVVVTQYF | TGCAGTGCTATTGTAGTGGTGACCCAGTACTTC
TRBJ2-1 | TRBV7-6 | . | TRBD2 | CASSLAGPDGLAGEPYNEQFF | TGTGCTAGCAGCTTAGCGGGGCCAGACGGACTTGCGGGGGAACCCTACAATGAGCAGTTCTTC
TRBJ2-7 | TRBV3-1 | once | . | CASSSGTIPSYEQYF | TGTGCCAGCAGCTCCGGGACAATACCGTCCTACGAGCAGTACTTC
TRBJ1-2 | TRBV4-3 | medium-sized | . | CASSQEKGAYYGYTF | TGCGCCAGCAGCCAAGAAAAGGGCGCCTACTATGGCTACACCTTC
TRBJ2-7 | TRBV14 | medium-sized | . | CASSQEVMSSYEQYF | TGTGCCAGCAGTCAAGAAGTAATGAGCTCCTACGAGCAGTACTTC